The 25 T cell receptor beta chains presented below share a single source sample, sequenced in a study of blood T cell repertoires in COVID-19. Clones were read by immunoSEQ multiplex PCR, and TCRdb kept only the in-frame ones, dropping some. The sample lists approximately 300,000 clones; about 85% were seen once. Input material: peripheral blood. These receptors were taken from a human donor with COVID-19, enrolled during active disease. The donor label of this sample is uncertain.

The V and J genes are TRBV7-3 and TRBJ1-2, with 9 bases fitting TRBD1. The CDR3 covers 14 residues. Germline V gene sequence: CDR1 SGHTA, CDR2 FQGTGA. V shed 4 bases, J shed 7 bases, and the junction held 7 bases outside the gene matches. This CDR3 is CASSSDRGAPGYTF. The CDR3 nucleotides read TGTGCCAGCAGCTCGGACAGGGGCGCTCCTGGCTACACCTTC.

V gene TRBV6-6 combines with J gene TRBJ1-3, with no clear D. Trimming shortened V by 2 bases and J by 4 bases, and 12 bases separated the two germline ends. The CDR3 sequence is 15 residues long. Germline assignment: CDR1 MNHNY and CDR2 SVGAGI (reference sequence). CDR3 sequence (DNA): TGTGCCAGCAGTTACGCCTCGGCAGGAGGAAACACCATATATTTT. This codes for CASSYASAGGNTIYF.

V is TRBV9 and J is TRBJ2-7; TRBD1 might be the D (6 bases). The germline V and J ends were trimmed by 4 bases and 5 bases, with 19 bases remaining between them. Germline CDR1 and CDR2: SGDLS and YYNGEE. The length of the CDR3 is 15 residues. For the CDR3, the DNA is TGTGCCAGCAGCCCAGGGGTCACAGGCAAGAACGAGCAGTACTTC. The encoded protein is CASSPGVTGKNEQYF.

The chain combines TRBV19 with TRBJ1-5, with TRBD1 identical over 12 bases. The CDR3 runs to 16 residues. Trimming cost V 2 bases and J 6 bases; bases outside gene matches: 5. Germline CDR1 and CDR2: LNHDA and SQIVND (reference sequence). CDR3 nucleotides: TGTGCCAGTAGTATACCGGGACAGGGGGCGTCTCAGCCCCAGCATTTT. Protein product: CASSIPGQGASQPQHF.

Only one count was recorded for this clone. This chain connects TRBV4-1 to TRBJ1-2; 9 bases fit TRBD1. The germline V gene encodes CDR1 MGHRA and CDR2 YSYEKL. The CDR3 covers 13 residues. V lost 4 bases to trimming and J lost 7 bases; unmatched junction nucleotides: 4. The CDR3 DNA sequence: TGCGCCAGCAGCCCGGGACAGGGCATTGGCTACACCTTC. This gives the protein CASSPGQGIGYTF.

The V and J genes are TRBV6-4 and TRBJ2-2; TRBD2 aligns across 7 bases. V was pared by 5 bases and J by 4 bases, with 7 bases of the junction left unmatched. Per the germline V gene, CDR1 is MRHNA and CDR2 is SNTAGT. The CDR3 loop spans 15 amino acids. The CDR3: CASSPWASGTGELFF. As DNA, the CDR3 is TGTGCCAGCAGTCCTTGGGCTAGCGGCACCGGGGAGCTGTTTTTT.

The V gene is TRBV2, the J gene TRBJ2-3, with TRBD2 matching over 9 bases. Per germline, CDR1 SNHLY and CDR2 FYNNEI. This CDR3 has 16 amino acids. With V trimmed by 6 bases and J by 5 bases, 12 bases remained unmatched. Written as DNA, the CDR3 is TGTGCCAGCAGCACCGGGACTAGCCACCCCGGAGATACGCAGTATTTT. Its translation: CASSTGTSHPGDTQYF.

The rearrangement joins TRBV5-1 to TRBJ1-6, with TRBD1 matching 9 bases. Germline CDR1 reads SGHRS; CDR2 reads YFSETQ. With V trimmed by 9 bases and J by 7 bases, 14 bases remained unmatched. The CDR3 has 16 amino acids. The CDR3: CATGTGPQGGNSPLHF. CDR3 bases: TGCGCCACCGGGACAGGGCCTCAGGGGGGAAATTCACCCCTCCACTTT.

The CDR3 protein is CASSTGTSGWGANTGELFF. CDR3 nucleotide sequence: TGTGCCAGTAGTACAGGGACTAGCGGGTGGGGGGCGAACACCGGGGAGCTGTTTTTT. The chain recombines TRBV19 with TRBJ2-2; TRBD2 matches 12 bases. Germline values: CDR1 LNHDA, CDR2 SQIVND (reference sequence). This CDR3 has 19 residues. J lost 0 bases, V lost 4 bases, and 9 bases had no gene match.

This clone was observed a handful of times. The chain employs TRBV6-2 or TRBV6-3 and TRBJ2-7, with D possibly matching TRBD1 (5 bases). The CDR3 sequence is 14 residues long. With 2 bases removed from V and 2 bases from J, the gap between germline ends came to 10 bases. Germline V gene data show CDR1 as MNHEY and CDR2 as SVGEGT. CDR3 residues: CASSYLTEPYEQYF. CDR3 coding DNA: TGTGCCAGCAGTTACCTGACAGAACCCTACGAGCAGTACTTC.

This clone showed up just once. The CDR3 here is CAISESEGQRYGYTF. The CDR3 region has the DNA TGTGCCATCAGTGAGTCAGAGGGACAGCGATATGGCTACACCTTC. This chain connects TRBV10-3 to TRBJ1-2; TRBD1 matches at 7 bases. Trimming at V came to 0 bases and at J to 5 bases, leaving 6 bases not matched to a gene. The germline V gene has CDR1 ENHRY and CDR2 SYGVKD. CDR3 size: 15 residues.

This clone was found a few times. J is TRBJ1-1 and V is TRBV5-1; no definite D call. V was clipped by 0 bases and J by 1 base, with 19 bases between them. The CDR3 runs to 18 residues. The germline CDR1 and CDR2 sequences are SGHRS and YFSETQ. The CDR3 DNA reads TGCGCCAGCAGCTTGGATGAGGGATGGAAGTTTGGGAACACTGAAGCTTTCTTT. This translates into CASSLDEGWKFGNTEAFF.

The CDR3 loop reads CASSFTGLGEKLFF. CDR3 bases: TGTGCCAGCAGCTTTACAGGGTTGGGGGAAAAACTGTTTTTT. The chain uses TRBV7-9 and TRBJ1-4; D might be TRBD1 (6 bases). The CDR3 is 14 residues long. V was cut by 3 bases and J by 8 bases, with 13 bases left in between. CDR1 and CDR2 (germline): SEHNR, FQNEAQ (reference sequence).

The chain employs TRBV5-1 and TRBJ1-1, with 10 positions matching TRBD1. The CDR3 is 14 amino acids. The ends lost 5 bases at V and 3 bases at J; junction bases unmatched: 4. Germline CDR1 is SGHRS and CDR2 is YFSETQ. This CDR3 reads CASSQGQGYTEAFF. The CDR3 bases are TGCGCCAGCAGTCAGGGACAGGGGTACACTGAAGCTTTCTTT.

This sequence joins TRBV11-2 and TRBJ2-7; D gene ambiguous. The germline V and J ends were trimmed by 6 bases and 1 base, with 16 bases remaining between them. The CDR3 consists of 15 residues. Per germline, CDR1 SGHAT and CDR2 FQNNGV. CDR3 bases: TGTGCCAGCAGGATACTGAGAACGCATTCCTACGAGCAGTACTTC. Protein sequence: CASRILRTHSYEQYF.

J is TRBJ2-2 and V is TRBV25-1; D perhaps matches TRBD1 (6 bases). The CDR3 runs 15 residues. V was clipped by 5 bases and J by 0 bases, with 10 bases between them. The germline V gene encodes CDR1 MGHDK and CDR2 SYGVNS. The CDR3, as DNA: TGTGCCAGCAGTAGGCAGGGGCCGAACACCGGGGAGCTGTTTTTT. Residues: CASSRQGPNTGELFF.

The rearrangement joins TRBV28 to TRBJ2-7; 8 bases match TRBD1. Germline CDR1 reads MDHEN; CDR2 reads SYDVKM. With V trimmed by 1 base and J by 3 bases, 5 bases remained unmatched. The CDR3 consists of 15 residues. The CDR3 DNA reads TGTGCCAGCAGTTTATTCTCAGGGGGCCACTACGAGCAGTACTTC. Translating it yields CASSLFSGGHYEQYF.

The genes are TRBV28 and TRBJ2-6, with 12 bases aligning to TRBD2. Germline loops: CDR1 MDHEN, CDR2 SYDVKM. The CDR3 has 17 amino acids. Germline trimming cut 6 bases from V and 0 bases from J; bases unmatched to any gene: 3. DNA of the CDR3: TGTGCCAGCAGGAAACTAGCGGGAGGCTCTGGGGCCAACGTCCTGACTTTC. Amino acids: CASRKLAGGSGANVLTF.

This chain joins TRBV6-1 and TRBJ1-1, with TRBD1 identical over 11 bases. The CDR3 is 14 amino acids. V lost 2 bases, J lost 10 bases, and 6 bases stayed unmatched. The germline gives CDR1 MNHNS, CDR2 SASEGT. The CDR3 loop reads CASSERGQGDRAFF. DNA for the CDR3: TGTGCCAGCAGTGAAAGGGGACAGGGGGATAGAGCTTTCTTT.

V gene TRBV7-8 combines with J gene TRBJ1-5; no reliable D call. V lost 1 base, J lost 4 bases, and 5 bases lay in between. The CDR3 length is 13 residues. Germline V gene data show CDR1 as SGHVS and CDR2 as FQNEAQ. CDR3 loop: CASSLEANQPQHF. The CDR3 coding sequence is TGTGCCAGCAGCTTAGAAGCTAATCAGCCCCAGCATTTT.

This rearrangement joins TRBV3-1 (or the pseudogene TRBV3-2) to TRBJ2-7; D is ambiguous. The CDR3 consists of 11 residues. Deletions cut 3 bases from V and 4 bases from J, with 4 bases between. Germline V gene data show CDR1 as LGHDT and CDR2 as YNNKEL (reference sequence). CDR3 protein: CASSHVYEQYF. The CDR3 nucleotides are TGTGCCAGCAGCCACGTTTACGAGCAGTACTTC.

The rearrangement joins TRBV4-1 to TRBJ1-2; possibly TRBD1 for D (5 bases). V was shortened by 4 bases and J by 3 bases, with 12 bases between the two germline ends. Germline assignment: CDR1 MGHRA and CDR2 YSYEKL. The CDR3 extends over 14 amino acids. CDR3 sequence reads: CASSRAGMDYGYTF. The DNA for the CDR3 is TGCGCCAGCAGCCGGGCAGGGATGGACTATGGCTACACCTTC.

J is TRBJ1-2 and V is TRBV5-6; possibly TRBD1 for D (5 bases). Trimming left V 4 bases short and J 1 base short, with 17 bases between. CDR1 is SGHDT and CDR2 is YYEEEE in the germline V gene. There are 16 residues in the CDR3. Here the CDR3 DNA reads TGTGCCAGCAGCCCCGGGAGGGGCTGGAGTAACTATGGCTACACCTTC. Amino acids: CASSPGRGWSNYGYTF.

The genes are TRBV7-9 and TRBJ2-7, with a possible D match to TRBD2 (5 bases). In germline, CDR1 is SEHNR, CDR2 FQNEAQ (reference sequence). The CDR3 consists of 13 residues. Trimming cost V 10 bases and J 1 base, with 14 bases left between them. The CDR3, as DNA: TGTGCCATCCCGCGGGCAGGTTCCTACGAGCAGTACTTC. Its translation is CAIPRAGSYEQYF.

A remark on this clone: Other DNA sequences from this sample encode an identical CDR3 as well. The chain joins TRBV4-3 to TRBJ1-1, with D possibly being TRBD1 (6 bases). The V gene lost 3 bases and the J gene lost 0 bases, with 8 bases spanning the gap. The CDR3 is 14 residues long. The germline V gene encodes CDR1 LGHNA and CDR2 YSLEER. CDR3 loop: CASSQGHLNTEAFF. The CDR3 nucleotides read TGCGCCAGCAGCCAGGGACACCTGAACACTGAAGCTTTCTTT.